These 31 T cell receptor beta chains originate from one sample sequenced in a study of Graves' ophthalmopathy and Graves' hyperthyroidism. As the template, RNA transcripts were used to amplify TCR beta CDR3 regions. A first-round RT-PCR used HTBI primers, followed by a second-round multiplex PCR. TCRdb reprocessed the multiplex PCR reads with MiXCR, giving one entry per CDR3 protein. The sample lists roughly 400,000 distinct CDR3 sequences, approximately 18% occurring once. Sequencing was done on a sample of peripheral blood. The receptors stem from an adult woman with stable Graves' hyperthyroidism.

This clonotype was counted many times. This chain joins TRBV7-3 and TRBJ1-1, with no clear D. Germline lookup yields CDR1 SGHTA and CDR2 FQGTGA. With 0 bases removed from V and 1 base from J, the gap between germline ends came to 3 bases. CDR3 length: 13 residues. The CDR3 loop is CASSLTPNTEAFF. CDR3 DNA: TGTGCCAGCAGCTTAACGCCGAACACTGAAGCTTTCTTT.

In this sample, this clonotype turned up many times. This rearrangement joins TRBV20-1 to TRBJ2-2, with D perhaps given as TRBD1 or TRBD2 (5 bases each). The V end lost 2 bases, the J end lost 6 bases, and 13 bases lay between the germline ends. This CDR3 region has 14 residues. Germline values: CDR1 DFQATT, CDR2 SNEGSKA (reference sequence). CDR3 bases: TGCAGTGCTAGATGGGGCGTGGGGGCCGGGGAGCTGTTTTTT. Translated: CSARWGVGAGELFF.

This clonotype was seen repeatedly, ten times or more. The rearrangement joins TRBV10-3 to TRBJ1-1, with 7 bases that match TRBD1. CDR1 and CDR2 from the germline V gene are ENHRY and SYGVKD. The CDR3 loop spans 14 amino acids. With V trimmed by 9 bases and J by 4 bases, 11 bases remained unmatched. Here the CDR3 reads CAIKQQGSGTEAFF. CDR3 nucleotides: TGTGCCATAAAACAACAGGGGAGTGGCACTGAAGCTTTCTTT.

Only a few counts were recorded for this clonotype. The chain recombines TRBV18 with TRBJ1-5, with D perhaps TRBD1 (5 bases). The V and J ends lost 6 bases and 7 bases respectively, with 13 bases between them. This CDR3 comprises 13 residues. CDR1 is KGHSH and CDR2 is LQKENI in the germline V gene. CDR3 coding DNA: TGTGCCAGCTCCCCGGACGGGGGGCAGCCCCAGCATTTT. This gives the protein CASSPDGGQPQHF.

This clonotype was recorded at least ten times. This rearrangement joins TRBV7-8 to TRBJ1-3, with D uncertain. V lost 2 bases to trimming and J lost 8 bases, with 10 bases between them. Per germline, CDR1 SGHVS and CDR2 FQNEAQ. This CDR3 spans 13 amino acids. CDR3 sequence (DNA): TGTGCCAGCAGCTTAAGAGACCGGGACACCATATATTTT. Protein sequence: CASSLRDRDTIYF.

Many counts were recorded for this clonotype. The CDR3 sequence is CASSYRDRNYGYTF. Written as DNA, the CDR3 is TGCGCCAGCAGCTACCGGGACAGGAACTATGGCTACACCTTC. The rearrangement links TRBV5-1 to TRBJ1-2; 8 bases match TRBD1. Germline CDR1 reads SGHRS; CDR2 reads YFSETQ. J lost 2 bases, V lost 3 bases, and 3 bases had no gene match. The CDR3 contains 14 residues.

The chain is built from TRBV14 and TRBJ1-1; weak D call: TRBD1 (5 bases). Germline CDR1 and CDR2: SGHDN and FVKESK. The germline V and J ends were trimmed by 2 bases and 3 bases, with 10 bases remaining between them. This CDR3 is 14 amino acids long. CDR3 sequence: CASSQMTGHTEAFF. CDR3 DNA sequence: TGTGCCAGCAGCCAAATGACGGGGCACACTGAAGCTTTCTTT.

This clonotype was observed many times. V usage is TRBV2 and J usage is TRBJ1-1; D remains ambiguous. The CDR3 is 13 amino acids. CDR1 SNHLY and CDR2 FYNNEI come from the germline V gene. V was cut by 7 bases and J by 3 bases, with 12 bases left in between. The CDR3 sequence: CASTSSEHTEAFF. In nucleotides, the CDR3 is TGTGCCAGCACATCCTCGGAGCACACTGAAGCTTTCTTT. Complete variable domain (other parts from reference TRBV2 and TRBJ1-1): EPEVTQTPSHQVTQMGQEVILRCVPISNHLYFYWYRQILGQKVEFLVSFYNNEISEKSEIFDDQFSVERPDGSNFTLKIRSTKLEDSAMYFCASTSSEHTEAFFGQGTRLTVV.

This clonotype was counted only a few times. This chain links TRBV11-2 with TRBJ2-3; 8 bases are shared with TRBD2. The CDR3 sequence is 16 residues long. Trimming at V came to 4 bases and at J to 6 bases, leaving 12 bases not matched to a gene. In germline, CDR1 is SGHAT, CDR2 FQNNGV. Here the CDR3 reads CASSSPGREAWDTQYF. The DNA for the CDR3 is TGTGCCAGCAGCTCCCCTGGGCGGGAGGCTTGGGATACGCAGTATTTT.

At least ten counts were recorded for this clonotype. The chain couples TRBV12-3 or TRBV12-4 to TRBJ2-2; 10 bases are a match to TRBD2. With V trimmed by 6 bases and J by 5 bases, 9 bases remained unmatched. The CDR3 length is 16 residues. Written as DNA, the CDR3 is TGTGCCAGCAGAAAACTAGCGGGGAAGGGTACCGGGGAGCTGTTTTTT. Translated, it gives CASRKLAGKGTGELFF.

This clonotype was found many times. The gene calls are TRBV28 and TRBJ2-7; D remains ambiguous. CDR1 is MDHEN and CDR2 is SYDVKM in the germline V gene. Trimming removed 3 bases at V and 2 bases at J, with 8 bases between. The CDR3 is 13 amino acids. The CDR3 region is CASSFQATYEQYF. CDR3 sequence (DNA): TGTGCCAGCAGTTTCCAGGCTACCTACGAGCAGTACTTC.

This clonotype was counted many times. This chain links TRBV20-1 with TRBJ2-5; D is undetermined. The germline gives CDR1 DFQATT, CDR2 SNEGSKA (reference sequence). This CDR3 contains 13 residues. The V end was cut by 3 bases, the J end by 1 base, with 9 bases between. CDR3 region: CSASQAAQETQYF. The CDR3 DNA is TGCAGTGCTAGTCAAGCAGCCCAAGAGACCCAGTACTTC.

In this sample, this clonotype turned up many times. CDR3 protein: CASSLTAGGFYEQYF. The CDR3 DNA reads as TGTGCCAGCAGTTTAACGGCGGGAGGGTTCTACGAGCAGTACTTC. The chain joins TRBV12-3 or TRBV12-4 to TRBJ2-7; 9 bases are a match to TRBD2. Trimming cost V 2 bases and J 3 bases; bases outside gene matches: 5. The CDR3 has 15 amino acids.

Many counts were recorded for this clonotype. The J gene is TRBJ1-2, the V gene TRBV28; D possibly corresponds to TRBD1 (6 bases). CDR1 is MDHEN, CDR2 SYDVKM, per germline. The CDR3 length is 13 residues. V lost 2 bases and J 4 bases, leaving 8 bases between the germline ends. The CDR3 region has the DNA TGTGCCAGCAGTTTAAGACAGGTCTATGGCTACACCTTC. It is translated as CASSLRQVYGYTF.

In this sample, this clonotype turned up many times. The chain employs TRBV29-1 and TRBJ2-5, with a weak D call TRBD1 (6 bases). Germline lookup yields CDR1 SQVTM and CDR2 ANQGSEA. Trimming left V 4 bases short and J 5 bases short, with 17 bases between. The CDR3 sequence is 14 residues long. CDR3: CSVAPTGGTETQYF. The CDR3 nucleotides read TGCAGCGTTGCCCCGACAGGTGGTACGGAGACCCAGTACTTC.

This clonotype appeared many times. The J gene is TRBJ2-7, the V gene TRBV6-5, with a possible D match to TRBD1 (5 bases). Between the trimmed V and J ends, which lost 4 bases and 0 bases, there was a span of 13 bases. Germline V gives CDR1 MNHEY, CDR2 SVGAGI. The CDR3 consists of 15 residues. The CDR3 DNA sequence: TGTGCCAGCAGTTTAGAGGACACCAGCTCCTACGAGCAGTACTTC. Translated: CASSLEDTSSYEQYF.

At least ten counts were recorded for this clonotype. This chain links TRBV19 with TRBJ2-7; no definite D call. V lost 8 bases, J lost 6 bases, and 2 bases lay in between. The CDR3 covers 8 residues. Germline loops: CDR1 LNHDA, CDR2 SQIVND (reference sequence). The CDR3 protein is CASPEQYF. The CDR3 nucleotides are TGTGCCAGTCCCGAGCAGTACTTC. The full variable domain, its missing parts supplied by reference TRBV19 and TRBJ2-7, is DGGITQSPKYLFRKEGQNVTLSCEQNLNHDAMYWYRQDPGQGLRLIYYSQIVNDFQKGDIAEGYSVSREKKESFPLTVTSAQKNPTAFYLCASPEQYFGPGTRLTVT.

This clonotype was observed many times. The V and J genes are TRBV12-3 or TRBV12-4 and TRBJ1-1, with D perhaps matching TRBD1 (5 bases). CDR3 length: 14 amino acids. The V end lost 5 bases, the J end lost 10 bases, and 20 bases lay between the germline ends. The CDR3 DNA reads as TGTGCCAGCAGTCCAGGACACCCTTTGGGGTTAGCTTTCTTT. It encodes CASSPGHPLGLAFF.

This clonotype has at least ten counts. This chain uses TRBV19 with TRBJ1-2; D remains ambiguous. The CDR3 consists of 12 residues. Germline CDR1 and CDR2: LNHDA and SQIVND (reference sequence). V lost 4 bases, J lost 8 bases, and 11 bases lay in between. The CDR3 DNA is TGTGCCAGTAGTACCGCTGTGAGGGGCTACACCTTC. This encodes CASSTAVRGYTF.

The table lists this clonotype with many counts. The chain employs TRBV6-1 and TRBJ1-1; D remains ambiguous. Germline CDR1 and CDR2: MNHNS and SASEGT. Trimming left V 4 bases short and J 6 bases short, with 15 bases between. The CDR3 is made up of 14 amino acids. This CDR3 reads CASSADESIAEAFF. The CDR3 DNA is TGTGCCAGCAGTGCAGACGAAAGTATCGCTGAAGCTTTCTTT.

In its sample, this clonotype was seen many times. This chain uses TRBV12-3 or TRBV12-4 with TRBJ1-1; D gene ambiguous. The V gene lost 3 bases and the J gene lost 5 bases, with 13 bases spanning the gap. The CDR3 is 14 residues long. This chain's CDR3 is CASSFSSGSTEAFF. As DNA, the CDR3 is TGTGCCAGCAGTTTTAGCTCCGGGTCGACTGAAGCTTTCTTT.

This clonotype was recorded many times. The chain combines TRBV11-2 with TRBJ2-3; 7 nucleotides match TRBD1. The CDR3 sequence is 14 residues long. V was pared by 7 bases and J by 4 bases, with 8 bases of the junction left unmatched. In germline, CDR1 is SGHAT, CDR2 FQNNGV. The CDR3, as DNA: TGTGCCAGCACCATGGGACAGTGGGCAGATACGCAGTATTTT. This sequence encodes CASTMGQWADTQYF.

DNA of the CDR3: TGTGCCAGCAGCTTAGTTTTTCCGGGACTAGCGGCCAGGGGCAAAAACATTCAGTACTTC. Translated, it gives CASSLVFPGLAARGKNIQYF. The chain uses TRBV11-1 and TRBJ2-4; 11 nucleotides agree with TRBD2. The length of the CDR3 is 20 residues. In germline, CDR1 is SGHAT, CDR2 FQDESV (reference sequence). V was clipped by 1 base and J by 3 bases; unmatched bases: 14.

This clonotype was picked up many times. CDR3 nucleotide sequence: TGTGCCAGCCACGACAGGGAAGGATACGAGCAGTACTTC. It codes for CASHDREGYEQYF. This chain links TRBV7-9 with TRBJ2-7; 7 bases map to TRBD1. Germline-derived CDR1 and CDR2 are SEHNR and FQNEAQ (reference sequence). The CDR3 runs to 13 residues. V trimming: 8 bases; J trimming: 4 bases; junction bases outside the gene matches: 8.

This clonotype has at least ten counts. This sequence joins TRBV20-1 and TRBJ1-2; D gene unclear. This CDR3 region has 13 residues. From germline, CDR1 is DFQATT and CDR2 SNEGSKA (reference sequence). V was trimmed by 1 base and J by 3 bases, leaving 9 bases between them. The CDR3 DNA reads as TGCAGTGCTAGAGTGGCAGGCCACTATGGCTACACCTTC. This encodes CSARVAGHYGYTF.

This clonotype showed up many times. V and J are TRBV28 and TRBJ2-7; TRBD2 matches at 10 bases. V was pared by 5 bases and J by 2 bases, with 6 bases of the junction left unmatched. The CDR3 runs to 15 residues. Germline V CDR1 and CDR2: MDHEN, SYDVKM. DNA for the CDR3: TGTGCCAGCAGTATAAAGCGGGGGGGGGCCTACGAGCAGTACTTC. Protein: CASSIKRGGAYEQYF.

This clonotype was counted many times. This sequence joins TRBV27 and TRBJ1-2; D not resolved. Germline V gene lookup returns CDR1 MNHEY and CDR2 SMNVEV (reference sequence). The CDR3 has 10 amino acids. Trimming removed 6 bases at V and 5 bases at J, with 4 bases between. DNA for the CDR3: TGTGCCAGCAGGGAGTATGGCTACACCTTC. Translation: CASREYGYTF.

The chain is built from TRBV19 and TRBJ2-7; 9 bases are a match to TRBD1. Germline lookup yields CDR1 LNHDA and CDR2 SQIVND (reference sequence). The CDR3 has 11 residues. J lost 7 bases, V lost 10 bases, and 5 bases had no gene match. The CDR3 bases are TGTGCCACCAGACAGGGGGGAGAGCAGTACTTC. Protein product: CATRQGGEQYF. Full variable domain (remainder filled in from reference TRBV19 and TRBJ2-7): DGGITQSPKYLFRKEGQNVTLSCEQNLNHDAMYWYRQDPGQGLRLIYYSQIVNDFQKGDIAEGYSVSREKKESFPLTVTSAQKNPTAFYLCATRQGGEQYFGPGTRLTVT.

This chain connects TRBV19 to TRBJ1-2; D gene ambiguous. Germline V lookup: CDR1 LNHDA, CDR2 SQIVND (reference sequence). V shed 6 bases and J shed 4 bases, with 15 bases lying between them. This CDR3 comprises 14 residues. CDR3 nucleotide sequence: TGTGCCAGTAGGGTGGTTCGGGGTACCTATGGCTACACCTTC. Translating it yields CASRVVRGTYGYTF. The entire variable domain, with the rest obtained from reference TRBV19 and TRBJ1-2, is as follows: DGGITQSPKYLFRKEGQNVTLSCEQNLNHDAMYWYRQDPGQGLRLIYYSQIVNDFQKGDIAEGYSVSREKKESFPLTVTSAQKNPTAFYLCASRVVRGTYGYTFGSGTRLTVV.

In its sample, this clonotype was seen many times. The rearrangement joins TRBV20-1 to TRBJ2-7; D might be TRBD1 (5 bases). The germline V and J ends were trimmed by 1 base and 0 bases, with 13 bases remaining between them. CDR3 length equals 15 residues. Germline V lookup: CDR1 DFQATT, CDR2 SNEGSKA (reference sequence). The CDR3 sequence: CSARVVTETSYEQYF. The DNA of the CDR3 is TGCAGTGCTAGAGTGGTGACAGAAACCTCCTACGAGCAGTACTTC.

This clonotype was detected only a few times. The chain is built from TRBV6-1 and TRBJ2-5, with a possible D match to TRBD2 (5 bases). CDR3 size: 14 residues. Germline lookup yields CDR1 MNHNS and CDR2 SASEGT. V was clipped by 1 base and J by 4 bases, with 10 bases between them. The CDR3 DNA sequence: TGTGCCAGCAGTGAAGTCAGAGGGTCAGAGACCCAGTACTTC. Translation: CASSEVRGSETQYF.